The 27 T cell receptor beta chains given below trace back to one sample, sequenced in a study of stem cell transplantation in POMP-related autoinflammatory disease. Assay used: immunoSEQ multiplex PCR; TCRdb lists only in-frame clones, some missing. The repertoire holds some 2,200 clones, with roughly 91% as singletons. Source: Tregs from PBMCs, taken after stem cell transplantation. Source of these receptors: a human patient with POMP-related autoinflammation and immune dysregulation (PRAID). Among the T cells, some may be from the graft donor.

V and J are TRBV18 and TRBJ2-5; D is undetermined. In germline, CDR1 is KGHSH, CDR2 LQKENI. There are 12 residues in the CDR3. V was cut by 1 base and J by 3 bases, with 3 bases left in between. CDR3 loop: CASSPRKETQYF. The CDR3 DNA is TGTGCCAGCTCACCACGTAAAGAGACCCAGTACTTC.

The chain employs TRBV5-1 and TRBJ2-5; 14 bases line up with TRBD2. Germline CDR1 SGHRS, CDR2 YFSETQ. The CDR3 is made up of 17 amino acids. Trimming cost V 5 bases and J 4 bases; bases outside gene matches: 10. The CDR3 DNA reads as TGCGCCAGCAGGGGTCTCGGGACTAGCGGGGGCGGAGAGACCCAGTACTTC. Its translation: CASRGLGTSGGGETQYF.

In its sample, this clone was seen a few times. This chain uses TRBV4-1 with TRBJ1-2, with 8 positions matching TRBD1. The V segment lost 4 bases and the J segment 8 bases; nucleotides outside the gene matches: 15. CDR3 length: 16 residues. CDR1 is MGHRA and CDR2 is YSYEKL in the germline V gene. DNA for the CDR3: TGCGCCAGCAGCCTAAATAGCAGGGGGCCGTATGACGGCTACACCTTC. Amino acids: CASSLNSRGPYDGYTF.

V is TRBV18 and J is TRBJ1-4, with D perhaps matching TRBD1 (5 bases). Germline assignment: CDR1 KGHSH and CDR2 LQKENI. The CDR3 is 16 residues long. V shed 3 bases and J shed 0 bases, with 11 bases lying between them. CDR3 DNA: TGTGCCAGCTCACCGTCCACAGGCGCAACTAATGAAAAACTGTTTTTT. Its translation: CASSPSTGATNEKLFF.

The chain employs TRBV3-1 (or the pseudogene TRBV3-2) and TRBJ1-3; 11 bases are a match to TRBD1. The CDR3 is made up of 17 amino acids. The ends lost 4 bases at V and 4 bases at J; junction bases unmatched: 9. CDR1 and CDR2 from the germline V gene are LGHDT and YNNKEL (reference sequence). Here the CDR3 reads CASSPQGQGAEGNTIYF. The CDR3 coding sequence is TGTGCCAGCAGCCCCCAAGGACAGGGGGCGGAAGGAAACACCATATATTTT.

This sequence joins TRBV4-1 and TRBJ2-5; TRBD2 is a possible D gene (5 bases). Deletions cut 6 bases from V and 9 bases from J, with 14 bases between. Germline V gene data show CDR1 as MGHRA and CDR2 as YSYEKL. This CDR3 has 12 amino acids. Here the CDR3 DNA reads TGCGCCAGCAGTGTGCCGAACGGGGCCCAGTACTTC. It specifies CASSVPNGAQYF.

The rearrangement links TRBV6-5 to TRBJ2-5; tentatively, D is TRBD2 (6 bases). The CDR3 loop spans 16 amino acids. V lost 2 bases to trimming and J lost 0 bases, with 13 bases between them. Looked up from germline, CDR1 is MNHEY and CDR2 is SVGAGI. CDR3 protein: CASSYLSGPYQETQYF. In nucleotides, the CDR3 is TGTGCCAGCAGTTACCTTAGCGGACCGTACCAAGAGACCCAGTACTTC.

This chain uses TRBV12-3 or TRBV12-4 with TRBJ2-7; D is possibly TRBD2 (5 bases). CDR3 length: 13 residues. Trimming removed 0 bases from V and 4 bases from J, with 7 bases in between. The CDR3 DNA is TGTGCCAGCAGTTTAGCGGGGAGATACGAGCAGTACTTC. The encoded protein is CASSLAGRYEQYF.

In DNA, the CDR3 is TGTGCCAGCAGCTGGAACCGGGACTCCTTATCTACCTACGAGCAGTACTTC. Its translation: CASSWNRDSLSTYEQYF. This chain connects TRBV28 to TRBJ2-7, with D tentatively TRBD2 (6 bases). This CDR3 has 17 amino acids. Germline CDR1 and CDR2: MDHEN and SYDVKM. The V end was cut by 6 bases, the J end by 2 bases, with 23 bases between.

V and J are TRBV5-1 and TRBJ1-5, with D possibly TRBD1 on 6 matching bases. Trimming removed 0 bases at V and 7 bases at J, with 14 bases between. Looked up from germline, CDR1 is SGHRS and CDR2 is YFSETQ. This CDR3 spans 15 amino acids. The CDR3 here is CASSLEGGKKQPQHF. The CDR3 nucleotides are TGCGCCAGCAGCTTGGAAGGGGGTAAGAAACAGCCCCAGCATTTT.

The chain has TRBV11-2 and TRBJ2-7, with D uncertain. From germline, CDR1 is SGHAT and CDR2 FQNNGV. The CDR3 has 11 residues. V was clipped by 6 bases and J by 1 base, with 4 bases between them. The CDR3: CASRVSYEQYF. The CDR3 coding sequence is TGTGCCAGCAGGGTTTCCTACGAGCAGTACTTC.

The rearrangement joins TRBV5-1 to TRBJ1-4; 10 bases are a match to TRBD1. Trimming took 4 bases from V and 7 from J; bases not matched to a gene: 7. Germline V gene lookup returns CDR1 SGHRS and CDR2 YFSETQ. CDR3 size: 15 residues. CDR3 region: CASSARTGGLEKLFF. CDR3 DNA sequence: TGCGCCAGCAGCGCCCGGACAGGGGGACTTGAAAAACTGTTTTTT.

The chain has TRBV5-1 and TRBJ1-6, with TRBD1 identical over 8 bases. Germline values: CDR1 SGHRS, CDR2 YFSETQ. V shed 5 bases, J shed 0 bases, and the junction held 16 bases outside the gene matches. CDR3 size: 20 residues. This CDR3 reads CASRYLGTGFPSSYNSPLHF. For the CDR3, the DNA is TGCGCCAGCAGATACCTCGGGACAGGCTTTCCTAGCTCCTATAATTCACCCCTCCACTTT.

There are a few counts of this clone. DNA of the CDR3: TGCGCCAGCAGTGGACTTCCAGATACGCAGTATTTT. Protein sequence: CASSGLPDTQYF. The rearrangement links TRBV10-2 to TRBJ2-3; D is uncertain. Deletions cut 4 bases from V and 4 bases from J, with 6 bases between. From germline, CDR1 is WSHSY and CDR2 SAAADI. CDR3 length: 12 residues.

The genes are TRBV13 and TRBJ1-3; D call uncertain. V was trimmed by 5 bases and J by 0 bases, leaving 11 bases between them. Looked up from germline, CDR1 is PRHDT and CDR2 is FYEKMQ (reference sequence). The length of the CDR3 is 15 residues. The CDR3 loop reads CASSARAASGNTIYF. DNA for the CDR3: TGTGCCAGCAGCGCTCGGGCAGCCTCTGGAAACACCATATATTTT.

This clone appeared a few times. Additional DNA sequences in this sample encode the identical CDR3. CDR3: CASHRGQSSYNEQFF. The CDR3 DNA is TGTGCCAGCCATAGAGGACAGAGCTCCTACAATGAGCAGTTCTTC. The chain combines TRBV27 with TRBJ2-1, with D possibly matching TRBD1 (6 bases). V was pared by 8 bases and J by 0 bases, with 14 bases between. The CDR3 covers 15 residues. CDR1 MNHEY and CDR2 SMNVEV come from the germline V gene (reference sequence).

V usage is TRBV28 and J usage is TRBJ1-2; the D is unclear. Germline V gene lookup returns CDR1 MDHEN and CDR2 SYDVKM. The CDR3 sequence is 13 residues long. V was trimmed by 1 base and J by 7 bases, leaving 10 bases between them. The CDR3, as DNA: TGTGCCAGCAGTTTATCCCCTATGGGTGGCTACACCTTC. This encodes CASSLSPMGGYTF.

J is TRBJ1-2 and V is TRBV7-8, with D possibly being TRBD1 (5 bases). V lost 3 bases to trimming and J lost 2 bases, with 7 bases between them. This CDR3 is built from 13 residues. CDR1 is SGHVS and CDR2 is FQNEAQ in the germline V gene. The CDR3 bases are TGTGCCAGCAGCTTTGGGGGAAACTATGGCTACACCTTC. Protein sequence: CASSFGGNYGYTF. The complete variable domain, with remaining parts taken from reference TRBV7-8 and TRBJ1-2, reads GAGVSQSPRYKVAKRGQDVALRCDPISGHVSLFWYQQALGQGPEFLTYFQNEAQLDKSGLPSDRFFAERPEGSVSTLKIQRTQQEDSAVYLCASSFGGNYGYTFGSGTRLTVV.

The rearrangement joins TRBV5-1 to TRBJ1-4, with no clear D. In germline, CDR1 is SGHRS, CDR2 YFSETQ. Trimming took 4 bases from V and 4 from J, leaving 14 bases between them. The CDR3 has 15 amino acids. As DNA, the CDR3 is TGCGCCAGCAGCCCACACGGCAGGTTTAATGAAAAACTGTTTTTT. It translates to CASSPHGRFNEKLFF.

CDR3 protein: CASGPRNYEQYF. CDR3 in DNA: TGTGCCAGTGGTCCAAGAAACTACGAGCAGTACTTC. The gene calls are TRBV19 and TRBJ2-7; D not certain. Deletions cut 8 bases from V and 3 bases from J, with 11 bases between. Germline V lookup: CDR1 LNHDA, CDR2 SQIVND (reference sequence). The CDR3 is 12 residues long.

This clone was seen more than once but under ten times. The J gene is TRBJ2-2, the V gene TRBV9; 16 nucleotides agree with TRBD2. Per germline, CDR1 SGDLS and CDR2 YYNGEE. The V segment lost 3 bases and the J segment 4 bases; nucleotides outside the gene matches: 6. CDR3 length: 18 residues. The CDR3 nucleotides read TGTGCCAGCAGCGCGGGACTAGCGGGGGGGAGATCCACCGGGGAGCTGTTTTTT. Translating it yields CASSAGLAGGRSTGELFF.

The chain employs TRBV7-9 and TRBJ1-1; 8 bases map to TRBD1. The junction had 1 base not matched to a gene; V was cut back by 3 bases and J by 1 base. The CDR3 is 14 residues long. Germline V lookup: CDR1 SEHNR, CDR2 FQNEAQ (reference sequence). The CDR3 bases are TGTGCCAGCAGCTTTGGACAGGGGAACACTGAAGCTTTCTTT. It yields the protein CASSFGQGNTEAFF.

V gene TRBV7-9 combines with J gene TRBJ2-5; 11 bases match TRBD2. Per germline, CDR1 SEHNR and CDR2 FQNEAQ (reference sequence). The CDR3 is 15 amino acids. With V trimmed by 3 bases and J by 3 bases, 3 bases remained unmatched. The chain's CDR3 is CASSFSGRAKETQYF. The DNA for the CDR3 is TGTGCCAGCAGCTTTAGCGGGAGGGCGAAAGAGACCCAGTACTTC. Based on the CDR3 plus reference TRBV7-9 and TRBJ2-5, the full variable domain is DTGVSQNPRHKITKRGQNVTFRCDPISEHNRLYWYRQTLGQGPEFLTYFQNEAQLEKSRLLSDRFSAERPKGSFSTLEIQRTEQGDSAMYLCASSFSGRAKETQYFGPGTRLLVL.

This chain connects TRBV5-1 to TRBJ2-3, with a weak D call TRBD1 (6 bases). Germline V gene sequence: CDR1 SGHRS, CDR2 YFSETQ. The V end lost 0 bases, the J end lost 2 bases, and 10 bases lay between the germline ends. CDR3 length equals 15 residues. The CDR3 spells CASSLVRGNTDTQYF. The CDR3, as DNA: TGCGCCAGCAGCTTGGTCAGGGGAAACACAGATACGCAGTATTTT.

The chain joins TRBV16 to TRBJ2-7; 8 bases align to TRBD1. This CDR3 spans 14 amino acids. The ends lost 4 bases at V and 3 bases at J; junction bases unmatched: 5. The germline V gene has CDR1 KGHSY and CDR2 FQNENV. The CDR3 protein is CASSRGQGGYEQYF. DNA of the CDR3: TGTGCCAGCAGCCGCGGACAGGGAGGCTACGAGCAGTACTTC.

The table lists this clone with a count of one. The CDR3 DNA sequence: TGTGCCAGCAGCTTGAACACTGAAGCTTTCTTT. This translates into CASSLNTEAFF. J is TRBJ1-1 and V is TRBV5-5; D gene ambiguous. The CDR3 spans 11 residues. Trimming removed 1 base from V and 2 bases from J, with 0 bases in between. Germline V lookup: CDR1 SGHKS, CDR2 YYEKEE (reference sequence).

The chain couples TRBV2 to TRBJ2-2; D is possibly TRBD1 (6 bases). The CDR3 contains 19 residues. Germline assignment: CDR1 SNHLY and CDR2 FYNNEI. The V end lost 4 bases, the J end lost 4 bases, and 25 bases lay between the germline ends. The CDR3 DNA follows: TGTGCCAGCAGTGTGCGGCAGGGGCTACGGGAAGGTTTCACCGGGGAGCTGTTTTTT. It encodes CASSVRQGLREGFTGELFF.